This entry lists 13 T cell receptor beta chains sequenced from one sample in a study of Ad26.COV2.S vaccination and SARS-CoV-2 variants. Sequenced by immunoSEQ multiplex PCR; TCRdb stores in-frame clones only, minus some. The sample yields 380,000 or so clones, less than 90% seen once. Treatment given: 15 to 20 received Ad26.COV2.S at low or high dose, single or two shots; several received placebo; per-sample allocation not given. Following the first vaccine or placebo injection, samples were taken on day 63. The sample was peripheral blood, taken in a trial of Ad26.COV2.S vaccine versus placebo. Every receptor here comes from a person between 18 and 65 years old who received the Ad26.COV2.S COVID-19 vaccine or a placebo.

The table lists this clone with many counts. This chain uses TRBV27 with TRBJ2-5; perhaps TRBD2 as D (6 bases). The CDR3 consists of 15 residues. CDR1 is MNHEY, CDR2 SMNVEV, per germline (reference sequence). The ends were cut back, 5 bases at V and 4 bases at J, with 17 bases in the middle. As DNA, the CDR3 is TGTGCCAGCAGTATACTGCCGGGGGTGGGAGAGACCCAGTACTTC. Amino acid sequence: CASSILPGVGETQYF.

The J gene is TRBJ2-1, the V gene TRBV6-5; D gene unclear. CDR3 size: 12 residues. The ends were cut back, 4 bases at V and 9 bases at J, with 10 bases in the middle. Germline CDR1 MNHEY, CDR2 SVGAGI. The CDR3 is CASSLDITEQFF. DNA of the CDR3: TGTGCCAGCAGTTTAGACATTACTGAGCAGTTCTTC.

The chain uses TRBV3-1 (or the pseudogene TRBV3-2) and TRBJ1-6; D ambiguous. The CDR3 is 13 residues long. Trimming pared 7 bases from V and 5 bases from J, leaving 9 bases between. Germline CDR1 and CDR2: LGHDT and YNNKEL (reference sequence). The CDR3 DNA reads TGTGCCAGCACCGACATCAATAATTCACCCCTCCACTTT. This encodes CASTDINNSPLHF.

This chain connects TRBV5-5 to TRBJ2-5; D is unresolved. Between the trimmed V and J ends, which lost 3 bases and 1 base, there was a span of 16 bases. The CDR3 is made up of 16 amino acids. Looked up from germline, CDR1 is SGHKS and CDR2 is YYEKEE (reference sequence). The CDR3: CASSSPQTLIQETQYF. DNA of the CDR3: TGTGCCAGCAGCTCGCCCCAGACTCTGATCCAAGAGACCCAGTACTTC.

As DNA, the CDR3 is TGTGCCAGCAGCCGAGGACAGGGGGCTGGGAGTTCTGAAGCTTTCTTT. Encoded protein: CASSRGQGAGSSEAFF. This rearrangement joins TRBV7-9 to TRBJ1-1, with 11 bases fitting TRBD1. Germline CDR1 and CDR2: SEHNR and FQNEAQ (reference sequence). The V gene end was trimmed by 5 bases and the J gene end by 6 bases; junction bases not matched to a gene: 11. This CDR3 has 16 amino acids.

This sequence joins TRBV30 and TRBJ1-1; a weak D match, TRBD1 (6 bases). Germline values: CDR1 GTSNPN, CDR2 SVGIG (reference sequence). CDR3 length: 14 amino acids. V dropped 3 bases and J dropped 6 bases, with 17 bases sitting between them. The CDR3 loop is CAWSGGRGYSEAFF. The CDR3 DNA is TGTGCCTGGAGCGGGGGCAGGGGATACTCTGAAGCTTTCTTT. Full variable domain (rest looked up from reference TRBV30 and TRBJ1-1): SQTIHQWPATLVQPVGSPLSLECTVEGTSNPNLYWYRQAAGRGLQLLFYSVGIGQISSEVPQNLSASRPQDRQFILSSKKLLLSDSGFYLCAWSGGRGYSEAFFGQGTRLTVV.

V is TRBV27 and J is TRBJ2-7; the D gene could be TRBD1 or TRBD2 (5 bases each). The CDR3 runs 16 residues. The V end lost 3 bases, the J end lost 0 bases, and 15 bases lay between the germline ends. Germline CDR1 reads MNHEY; CDR2 reads SMNVEV (reference sequence). The CDR3 DNA sequence: TGTGCCAGCAGTTTGGCCGGGACCCCAAGCTCCTACGAGCAGTACTTC. Protein product: CASSLAGTPSSYEQYF.

V and J are TRBV11-3 and TRBJ2-2; possibly TRBD2 for D (5 bases). Germline V gives CDR1 SGHNT, CDR2 YENEEA. V gave up 4 bases and J gave up 5 bases, with 14 bases separating them. The CDR3 contains 15 residues. The CDR3 spells CASSSGNSRTGELFF. The CDR3 region has the DNA TGTGCCAGCAGCTCCGGGAATTCCCGAACCGGGGAGCTGTTTTTT.

The gene calls are TRBV7-2 and TRBJ2-2; a possible D gene is TRBD1 (6 bases). Germline V gene lookup returns CDR1 SGHTA and CDR2 FQGNSA. V lost 2 bases, J lost 2 bases, and 9 bases lay in between. The CDR3 covers 15 residues. CDR3 sequence: CASSLKDSNTGELFF. The DNA for the CDR3 is TGTGCCAGCAGCTTAAAGGACAGTAACACCGGGGAGCTGTTTTTT.

This rearrangement joins TRBV28 to TRBJ2-7; the match to TRBD1 covers 9 bases. The CDR3 consists of 15 residues. The trim removed 7 bases at V and 3 bases at J, leaving 10 bases unmatched. CDR1 is MDHEN, CDR2 SYDVKM, per germline. CDR3 DNA sequence: TGTGCCAGCACTCCATCGGGACAGGGTATCTACGAGCAGTACTTC. This codes for CASTPSGQGIYEQYF.

The V gene is TRBV23-1, the J gene TRBJ2-4; D gene uncertain. TRBV23-1 is identified as an open reading frame with a role that is uncertain. Trimming removed 0 bases at V and 0 bases at J, with 12 bases between. This CDR3 region has 17 residues. CDR3 in amino acids: CASSQSMAMVAKNIQYF. DNA of the CDR3: TGCGCCAGCAGTCAATCGATGGCGATGGTAGCCAAAAACATTCAGTACTTC.

J is TRBJ1-4 and V is TRBV5-1; no firm D call. The CDR3 totals 15 residues. Trimming pared 0 bases from V and 8 bases from J, leaving 14 bases between. Germline V gene lookup returns CDR1 SGHRS and CDR2 YFSETQ. CDR3 nucleotide sequence: TGCGCCAGCAGCTTGGCCCGGAAAGTTGGGGAAAAACTGTTTTTT. This translates into CASSLARKVGEKLFF.

V is TRBV5-1 and J is TRBJ1-6; a possible D gene is TRBD1 (5 bases). This CDR3 region has 14 residues. CDR1 and CDR2 (germline): SGHRS, YFSETQ. The germline V and J ends were trimmed by 0 bases and 6 bases, with 7 bases remaining between them. The CDR3 here is CASSLEGPNSPLHF. The CDR3 bases are TGCGCCAGCAGCTTGGAGGGGCCTAATTCACCCCTCCACTTT.